The 27 T cell receptor beta chains below come from one sample, sequenced in a study of T cell responses to AZD1222 COVID-19 vaccine. Sequencing was performed with immunoSEQ multiplex PCR; in TCRdb, only in-frame clones are kept and a portion is missing. The sample lists 150,000 or so clones, about nine tenths seen once, with 5.5% in the top ten. Here the sequenced sample was peripheral blood, taken on day 0 of MenACWY control vaccination. The receptor source for this set is an adult in good health.

CDR3 coding DNA: TGTGCCAGCAGTTTTCCGGGAGAGCCCCAGCATTTT. It codes for CASSFPGEPQHF. The chain recombines TRBV28 with TRBJ1-5; D is ambiguous. This CDR3 is 12 amino acids long. CDR1 MDHEN and CDR2 SYDVKM come from the germline V gene. V was trimmed by 3 bases and J by 8 bases, leaving 8 bases between them.

The gene calls are TRBV5-1 and TRBJ1-4; no definite D call. Germline CDR1 SGHRS, CDR2 YFSETQ. V lost 1 base and J 0 bases, leaving 7 bases between the germline ends. The length of the CDR3 is 15 residues. This CDR3 is CASSLYRATNEKLFF. DNA for the CDR3: TGCGCCAGCAGCTTGTACAGAGCAACTAATGAAAAACTGTTTTTT.

J is TRBJ2-7 and V is TRBV24-1, with D perhaps given as TRBD1 or TRBD2 (5 bases each). Germline loops: CDR1 KGHDR, CDR2 SFDVKD. The CDR3 contains 14 residues. Trimming took 5 bases from V and 5 from J, leaving 15 bases between them. CDR3 residues: CATSGDVQTDEQYF. CDR3 DNA sequence: TGTGCCACCAGTGGGGACGTTCAGACCGACGAGCAGTACTTC.

The chain is built from TRBV3-1 (or the pseudogene TRBV3-2) and TRBJ1-5; D ambiguous. The germline V gene has CDR1 LGHDT and CDR2 YNNKEL (reference sequence). This CDR3 spans 15 amino acids. V was pared by 4 bases and J by 11 bases, with 21 bases between. The CDR3 bases are TGTGCCAGCAGCCCTAACCTACAGTTATCAGCGACCCAGCATTTT. Amino acid sequence: CASSPNLQLSATQHF.

V and J are TRBV5-1 and TRBJ2-3, with D perhaps TRBD1 or TRBD2 (5 bases each). In germline, CDR1 is SGHRS, CDR2 YFSETQ. The CDR3 loop spans 15 amino acids. Deletions cut 9 bases from V and 2 bases from J, with 19 bases between. CDR3 DNA: TGCGCCACTACCCGGGGCGGGCAGAACACAGATACGCAGTATTTT. Its protein product is CATTRGGQNTDTQYF.

This chain links TRBV28 with TRBJ1-5, with 8 positions matching TRBD1. After removal of 6 bases from V and 6 bases from J, the junction contained 7 bases not matched to a gene. CDR3 length: 14 amino acids. The germline V gene encodes CDR1 MDHEN and CDR2 SYDVKM. CDR3 residues: CASREGQVGQPQHF. The CDR3 DNA is TGTGCCAGCAGGGAGGGACAGGTCGGTCAGCCCCAGCATTTT.

Here the CDR3 reads CASSLVVGERNYGYTF. The DNA of the CDR3 is TGTGCCAGCAGCTTGGTTGTAGGGGAGAGAAACTATGGCTACACCTTC. The chain uses TRBV5-4 and TRBJ1-2, with D possibly TRBD1 on 5 matching bases. V lost 0 bases and J lost 2, with 14 bases in between. This CDR3 spans 16 amino acids. Germline loops: CDR1 SGHNT, CDR2 YYREEE (reference sequence).

The chain employs TRBV2 and TRBJ1-4, with D tentatively TRBD1 (6 bases). V was cut by 6 bases and J by 8 bases, with 19 bases left in between. This CDR3 comprises 15 residues. Per the germline V gene, CDR1 is SNHLY and CDR2 is FYNNEI. CDR3 amino acids: CASRRGGAGQEKLFF. The CDR3 bases are TGTGCCAGCAGACGTGGGGGGGCAGGGCAAGAAAAACTGTTTTTT.

This chain links TRBV19 with TRBJ1-1; D is uncertain. Trimming removed 3 bases from V and 3 bases from J, with 5 bases in between. Germline CDR1 reads LNHDA; CDR2 reads SQIVND (reference sequence). The CDR3 is 12 residues long. This CDR3 reads CASSIGYTEAFF. CDR3 DNA sequence: TGTGCCAGTAGTATCGGTTACACTGAAGCTTTCTTT.

J is TRBJ2-1 and V is TRBV5-1; D is perhaps TRBD1 (6 bases). The V gene lost 4 bases and the J gene lost 10 bases, with 12 bases spanning the gap. The CDR3 length is 12 residues. Germline CDR1 SGHRS, CDR2 YFSETQ. The CDR3 is CASSVSGTEQFF. CDR3 DNA: TGCGCCAGCAGCGTATCCGGGACAGAGCAGTTCTTC.

This clone was observed a single time. This chain joins TRBV5-1 and TRBJ1-6, with 10 bases aligning to TRBD1. J gave up 8 bases and V 4 bases, and 18 bases lay outside the gene matches. This CDR3 is 19 amino acids long. CDR1 SGHRS and CDR2 YFSETQ come from the germline V gene. This CDR3 reads CASSVRPGLGTGDDSPLHF. CDR3 in DNA: TGCGCCAGCAGCGTCCGCCCCGGCCTCGGGACAGGGGACGATTCACCCCTCCACTTT.

This clone was detected only a few times. The J gene is TRBJ1-3, the V gene TRBV6-2 or TRBV6-3; D is ambiguous. CDR3 length: 13 amino acids. From germline, CDR1 is MNHEY and CDR2 SVGEGT. The germline V and J ends were trimmed by 6 bases and 4 bases, with 10 bases remaining between them. CDR3 DNA sequence: TGTGCCAGCAGCCTACTTCGGGGAAACACCATATATTTT. Amino acids: CASSLLRGNTIYF.

This clone turned up a few times. The chain is built from TRBV3-1 (or the pseudogene TRBV3-2) and TRBJ2-2; 10 bases line up with TRBD2. The germline V gene has CDR1 LGHDT and CDR2 YNNKEL (reference sequence). Trimming at V came to 3 bases and at J to 5 bases, leaving 0 bases not matched to a gene. CDR3 length: 14 residues. In DNA form, the CDR3 reads TGTGCCAGCAGCCAGGGACTAGCGACCGGGGAGCTGTTTTTT. This translates into CASSQGLATGELFF.

For the CDR3, the DNA is TGTGCCAGCAGTTACTCCCCGGTGACAGGGTATGGCTACACCTTC. Amino acid sequence: CASSYSPVTGYGYTF. V usage is TRBV6-5 and J usage is TRBJ1-2; 7 bases are a match to TRBD1. The CDR3 contains 15 residues. The germline CDR1 and CDR2 sequences are MNHEY and SVGAGI. The V and J ends lost 0 bases and 5 bases, in that order; junction bases with no gene match: 6.

The chain carries TRBV20-1 and TRBJ2-2, with 7 bases identical to TRBD2. V lost 3 bases to trimming and J lost 1 base; unmatched junction nucleotides: 8. This CDR3 is 16 amino acids long. Germline assignment: CDR1 DFQATT and CDR2 SNEGSKA (reference sequence). For the CDR3, the DNA is TGCAGTGCTAGTGGGCTAGCGGAAAAGAACACCGGGGAGCTGTTTTTT. Amino acids: CSASGLAEKNTGELFF.

The J gene is TRBJ1-1, the V gene TRBV5-6; the D is unclear. In germline, CDR1 is SGHDT, CDR2 YYEEEE. The CDR3 totals 13 residues. The germline V and J ends were trimmed by 7 bases and 1 base, with 11 bases remaining between them. This CDR3 reads CASAPGENTEAFF. The CDR3 coding sequence is TGTGCCAGCGCCCCCGGGGAGAACACTGAAGCTTTCTTT.

The chain recombines TRBV7-2 with TRBJ2-5; no reliable D call. Germline CDR1 reads SGHTA; CDR2 reads FQGNSA. The CDR3 extends over 14 amino acids. V was trimmed by 1 base and J by 2 bases, leaving 8 bases between them. CDR3 in amino acids: CASSLVSRQETQYF. CDR3 sequence (DNA): TGTGCCAGCAGCTTAGTCTCGAGACAAGAGACCCAGTACTTC.

The gene calls are TRBV5-7 and TRBJ2-7; TRBD1 aligns across 9 bases. TRBV5-7 is treated as an ORF (open reading frame) with a function not yet certain. CDR3 length equals 15 residues. Trimming removed 1 base from V and 1 base from J; junction bases left unmatched: 3. This chain's CDR3 is CASSLCDRGSYEQYV. CDR3 nucleotides: TGTGCCAGCAGCTTGTGCGACAGGGGGTCCTACGAGCAGTACGTC.

A single count supports this clone. The chain carries TRBV27 and TRBJ2-7, with D perhaps matching TRBD2 (5 bases). Germline loops: CDR1 MNHEY, CDR2 SMNVEV (reference sequence). Trimming cost V 2 bases and J 2 bases, with 13 bases left between them. This CDR3 region has 15 residues. CDR3 DNA sequence: TGTGCCAGCAGTTTAGCTAGCTCACCTACCTACGAGCAGTACTTC. It specifies CASSLASSPTYEQYF.

The chain couples TRBV11-3 to TRBJ1-5; D ambiguous. The CDR3 covers 13 residues. V dropped 0 bases and J dropped 7 bases, with 7 bases sitting between them. From germline, CDR1 is SGHNT and CDR2 YENEEA. For the CDR3, the DNA is TGTGCCAGCAGCTTAGATCGGGCGCAGCCCCAGCATTTT. It encodes CASSLDRAQPQHF. Full variable domain (missing parts from reference TRBV11-3 and TRBJ1-5): EAGVVQSPRYKIIEKKQPVAFWCNPISGHNTLYWYLQNLGQGPELLIRYENEEAVDDSQLPKDRFSAERLKGVDSTLKIQPAELGDSAVYLCASSLDRAQPQHFGDGTRLSIL.

CDR3 loop: CASSLQGGETEAFF. The CDR3 nucleotides read TGTGCCAGCAGTTTACAGGGTGGCGAAACTGAAGCTTTCTTT. This chain links TRBV2 with TRBJ1-1; D is possibly TRBD1 (6 bases). CDR3 length: 14 amino acids. Trimming pared 5 bases from V and 5 bases from J, leaving 15 bases between. Germline V gene data show CDR1 as SNHLY and CDR2 as FYNNEI.

The J gene is TRBJ1-5, the V gene TRBV4-2; D gene ambiguous. CDR3 size: 13 residues. The V gene's germline CDR1 is LGHNA and CDR2 YNFKEQ. The V end lost 0 bases, the J end lost 11 bases, and 11 bases lay between the germline ends. CDR3 in DNA: TGTGCCAGCAGCCAAGACACCGACCGATCCCAGCATTTT. Translation: CASSQDTDRSQHF.

Comment on this clone: At one end, the junction sequence differs from germline, possibly due to a read error. Other DNA sequences in the sample encode the same CDR3. The V gene is TRBV6-5, the J gene TRBJ1-1; weak D call: TRBD1 (6 bases). CDR3 length: 14 amino acids. CDR1 and CDR2 (germline): MNHEY, SVGAGI. The CDR3 is CASSPGTKDTEAFF. CDR3 nucleotide sequence: TGTGCCAGCAGTCCCGGGACAAAGGACACTGAGGCTTTCTTT.

The rearrangement uses TRBV12-3 or TRBV12-4 and TRBJ1-6; D gene unclear. Trimming cost V 3 bases and J 10 bases, with 10 bases left between them. This CDR3 contains 13 residues. The CDR3 is CASSFNEDSPLHF. Here the CDR3 DNA reads TGTGCCAGCAGTTTCAATGAAGACTCACCCCTCCACTTT.

The J gene is TRBJ1-1, the V gene TRBV2, with unresolved D. CDR3 length: 14 residues. The germline V and J ends were trimmed by 8 bases and 3 bases, with 16 bases remaining between them. Per germline, CDR1 SNHLY and CDR2 FYNNEI. The CDR3 DNA reads as TGTGCCAGCTCGACATCACGTGATTACACTGAAGCTTTCTTT. Translated, it gives CASSTSRDYTEAFF.

The chain couples TRBV28 to TRBJ2-7, with 7 bases fitting TRBD1. The CDR3 extends over 14 amino acids. CDR1 MDHEN and CDR2 SYDVKM come from the germline V gene. V was clipped by 2 bases and J by 4 bases; unmatched bases: 5. The CDR3, as DNA: TGTGCCAGCAGTTTAACAGGGGTCTTGTACGAGCAGTACGTC. The encoded protein is CASSLTGVLYEQYV.

The chain couples TRBV19 to TRBJ1-6, with D possibly TRBD1 on 6 matching bases. This CDR3 comprises 17 residues. V was shortened by 3 bases and J by 1 base, with 13 bases between the two germline ends. CDR1 LNHDA and CDR2 SQIVND come from the germline V gene (reference sequence). Here the CDR3 DNA reads TGTGCCAGTAGTATCCGGGACACTACTTCCTATAATTCACCCCTCCACTTT. As protein: CASSIRDTTSYNSPLHF.